This is a list of T cell receptor beta chains from one sample in a study of T cells in Graves' hyperthyroidism and ophthalmopathy. A single record per CDR3 protein comes from TCRdb applying MiXCR to the multiplex PCR reads. The table lists some 350,000 distinct CDR3 sequences, about 25% of them singletons, with about 70% in the top ten. Specimen: blood. These receptors all come from a man in his fifties with Graves' hyperthyroidism. Each CDR3 is given with its conserved first and last residue. D genes are given only for firm matches. Expanded clones get a size class; other rows say once, few or many, or leave the size out.

D: .; size: .; V: TRBV24-1; J: TRBJ2-1; length: 12; DNA: TGTGCCACCAGTGATTTCCCGGATGAGCAGTTCTTC; CDR3: CATSDFPDEQFF
D: TRBD1; size: .; V: TRBV27; J: TRBJ2-7; length: 15; DNA: TGTGCCAGCAGTTTGATGACAGGGGGAGCCTACGAGCAGTACTTC; CDR3: CASSLMTGGAYEQYF
D: TRBD1; size: .; V: TRBV6-1; J: TRBJ1-1; length: 16; DNA: TGTGCCAGCAGACCCGGACAGGGAAGTAAGGAAACTGAAGCTTTCTTT; CDR3: CASRPGQGSKETEAFF
D: .; size: few; V: TRBV3-1; J: TRBJ2-5; length: 13; DNA: TGTGCCAGCAGCCAAGAACCGGGAGAGACCCAGTACTTC; CDR3: CASSQEPGETQYF
D: TRBD2; size: .; V: TRBV6-5; J: TRBJ2-5; length: 16; DNA: TGTGCCAGCAGTTACCGGCTAGCGGGCCTCCAAGAGACCCAGTACTTC; CDR3: CASSYRLAGLQETQYF
D: .; size: .; V: TRBV29-1; J: TRBJ2-7; length: 12; DNA: TGCAGCGTTCTCGCCGGGGGTGATGAGCAGTACTTC; CDR3: CSVLAGGDEQYF
D: TRBD2; size: many; V: TRBV29-1; J: TRBJ2-7; length: 14; DNA: TGCAGCGTTGCGGGGGGGACGGTCGACTACGAGCAGTACTTC; CDR3: CSVAGGTVDYEQYF
D: .; size: .; V: TRBV6-1; J: TRBJ2-2; length: 13; DNA: TGTGCCAGCAGGCCAGGGTTAACCGGGGAGCTGTTTTTT; CDR3: CASRPGLTGELFF
D: TRBD1; size: few; V: TRBV13; J: TRBJ1-2; length: 14; DNA: TGTGCCAGCAGCGCGGGGCGGGGACAGAATGGCTACACCTTC; CDR3: CASSAGRGQNGYTF
D: TRBD1; size: .; V: TRBV20-1; J: TRBJ2-7; length: 13; DNA: TGCAGTGCTAGCCCGGGACAGGCTCAAAAGCAGTACTTC; CDR3: CSASPGQAQKQYF
D: TRBD2; size: many; V: TRBV28; J: TRBJ2-7; length: 15; DNA: TGTGCCAGCAGCCCAACCGGGACTAGAGGCTACGAGCAGTACTTC; CDR3: CASSPTGTRGYEQYF
D: .; size: few; V: TRBV5-1; J: TRBJ2-1; length: 16; DNA: TGCGCCAGCAGCCTCTTGGGGCCCAGCTCCTACAATGAGCAGTTCTTC; CDR3: CASSLLGPSSYNEQFF
D: .; size: .; V: TRBV2; J: TRBJ2-5; length: 10; DNA: TGTGCCGTCCCTAAGGGTATCCAGTACTTC; CDR3: CAVPKGIQYF
D: TRBD2; size: .; V: TRBV7-9; J: TRBJ2-5; length: 16; DNA: TGTGCCAGCAGCTTGACGGGACTAGCGGCCCAAGAGACCCAGTACTTC; CDR3: CASSLTGLAAQETQYF